This section outlines one T cell receptor (beta chain) sequence together with its context. What it binds is unknown. Using immunoSEQ multiplex PCR, the repertoire was profiled, and TCRdb retains in-frame clones only, with some absent. This table holds roughly 1 million clones, about four fifths found once. These data originate in a study of shared clonotypes between healthy human individuals. Investigators divided CD4+ cells into CD45RA+ naive and CD45RA-negative memory subsets. The study, taken as a whole, reports: Naive CD4 clonotypes overlapped across a few donors at approximately 5.3%. Tissue TCR repertoires likely differ from these blood-only repertoires. Sequencing depth was predicted to influence how clonotypes are shared among donors.

The CDR3 has 16 amino acids. Per germline, CDR1 SEHNR and CDR2 FQNEAQ (reference sequence). V was cut by 1 base and J by 0 bases, with 12 bases left in between. This sequence joins TRBV7-9 and TRBJ1-2; a possible D gene is TRBD1 (6 bases). The sequence came from a man between 18 and 29 years old in good health. Some clones in this sample may be carry-over from other donors' samples. Specimen: memory CD4+ T cells from PBMCs. Indicated subset: CD45RA-negative fraction. The CDR3 protein is CASSLEGSGANYGYTF. CDR3 nucleotide sequence: TGTGCCAGCAGCTTAGAAGGGTCAGGGGCTAACTATGGCTACACCTTC.